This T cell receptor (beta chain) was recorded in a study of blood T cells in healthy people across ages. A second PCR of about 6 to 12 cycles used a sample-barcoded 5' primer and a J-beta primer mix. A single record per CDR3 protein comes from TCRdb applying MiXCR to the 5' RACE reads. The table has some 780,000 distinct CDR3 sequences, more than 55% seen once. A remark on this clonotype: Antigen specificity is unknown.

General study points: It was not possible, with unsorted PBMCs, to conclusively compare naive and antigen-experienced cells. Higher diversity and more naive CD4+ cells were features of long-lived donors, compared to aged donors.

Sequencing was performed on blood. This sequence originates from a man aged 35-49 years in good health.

The CDR3 reads CASSLAGRDAYNEQFF. The CDR3 region has the DNA TGTGCCAGCAGCTTAGCGGGCAGGGATGCCTACAATGAGCAGTTCTTC. V usage is TRBV7-9 and J usage is TRBJ2-1, with D perhaps TRBD1 (5 bases). Between the trimmed V and J ends, which lost 0 bases and 2 bases, there was a span of 11 bases. Germline values: CDR1 SEHNR, CDR2 FQNEAQ (reference sequence). The CDR3 totals 16 residues.